This T cell receptor beta chain came from a study of cytomegalovirus exposure and HLA in healthy donors. Study as a whole: A later analysis reported the same platform for the 120 or so validation repertoires and the roughly 670 first-cohort repertoires.

On this clone itself: Its antigen is not known.

The data were produced by immunoSEQ multiplex PCR, yet TCRdb's version contains in-frame clones alone and is incomplete. Of roughly 100,000 clones in the sample, around 83% were seen once. Findings of the study overall: Subsequent analysis found a tendency for first-cohort TCR clusters to co-occur within the 95 to 150 validation repertoires. For most TCR sequences rarity was the rule, although some public TCRs occurred in many donors.

V dropped 4 bases and J dropped 4; count of bases not matched to a gene: 7. Per the germline V gene, CDR1 is SGHDT and CDR2 is YYEEEE. This CDR3 comprises 16 residues. The TCR sequence derives from a young woman in good health and CMV-seropositive. Sequencing used PBMCs. The V and J genes are TRBV5-6 and TRBJ2-5; 13 bases map to TRBD2. The CDR3 DNA reads as TGTGCCAGCAGCCCCCGACTAGCGGGGGGTCGAGAGACCCAGTACTTC. This sequence encodes CASSPRLAGGRETQYF.